This is a list of T cell receptor beta chains from one sample in a study of cytomegalovirus exposure and HLA in healthy donors. Data came from immunoSEQ multiplex PCR; TCRdb stores just in-frame clones and leaves some out. This sample yields about 78,000 clones, of which about 96% are seen a single time; less than 2% belongs to the top ten. The specimen sequenced was PBMCs. All receptors derive from a man aged 18-30 years in good health and CMV-seropositive. Both conserved end residues are part of each CDR3. The D gene is left open where the match is weak. Clone size appears in some rows only: once, few, many, or a class for an expanded clone.

j_call,v_call,clone_size,d_call,cdr3_nt,cdr3_aa
TRBJ2-7,TRBV14,NA,TRBD2,TGTGCCAGCAGCCCCTACCTTGGGACTAGCGGGGCCGCCGAGCAGTACTTC,CASSPYLGTSGAAEQYF
TRBJ1-4,TRBV30,NA,NA,TGTGCCTGGGGGGCAACAGGGTCTAATGAAAAACTGTTTTTT,CAWGATGSNEKLFF
TRBJ1-1,TRBV11-2,NA,TRBD1,TGTGCCAGCAGCGTAAAACAGGGGGCTGGGGACACTGAAGCTTTCTTT,CASSVKQGAGDTEAFF
TRBJ2-3,TRBV27,NA,NA,TGTGCCAGCAGTTTAGGTGCGGCGGGAGATACGCAGTATTTT,CASSLGAAGDTQYF
TRBJ2-5,TRBV28,once,TRBD2,TGTGCCAGCAGCCGCCCCCCGGGGGGAGAGACCCAGTACTTC,CASSRPPGGETQYF
TRBJ2-7,TRBV19,NA,TRBD1,TGTGCCAGTAGTACGAGGACAGGACCCTACGAGCAGTACTTC,CASSTRTGPYEQYF
TRBJ2-7,TRBV18,NA,TRBD1,TGTGCCAGCTCACCAGGGGACAGGGCCTACGAGCAGTACTTC,CASSPGDRAYEQYF
TRBJ2-4,TRBV29-1,NA,NA,TGCAGCGTTGATTCGGGGAGCAAAAACATTCAGTACTTC,CSVDSGSKNIQYF
TRBJ2-3,TRBV29-1,NA,TRBD1,TGCAGCGTCCCAGTCCCCGGGACAGGGAACACAGATACGCAGTATTTT,CSVPVPGTGNTDTQYF
TRBJ2-3,TRBV6-1,once,TRBD2,TGTGCCAGGACTAGCGGTCCGGGAGATACGCAGTATTTT,CARTSGPGDTQYF
TRBJ1-3,TRBV6-1,NA,NA,TGTGCCAGCACTGCTAGCGAGGAGGCCGGAAACACCATATATTTT,CASTASEEAGNTIYF
TRBJ1-2,TRBV29-1,NA,TRBD1,TGCAGCGCCTTAAATCGGGGACAGGGTATTCATGGCTACACCTTC,CSALNRGQGIHGYTF
TRBJ1-4,TRBV4-1,once,NA,TGCGCCAGCAGCCAAGTGGCGGGCAAAGGGCCTGAAAAACTGTTTTTT,CASSQVAGKGPEKLFF
TRBJ1-1,TRBV9,NA,NA,TGTGCCAGCAGCGTGGGCTCGCACACTGAAGCTTTCTTT,CASSVGSHTEAFF
TRBJ2-2,TRBV7-9,NA,TRBD1,TGTGCCAGCAACAACGGACAGGTCCGCACCGGGGAGCTGTTTTTT,CASNNGQVRTGELFF
TRBJ1-5,TRBV10-2,NA,NA,TGCGCCAGCAGTGATTACGCCAGGGAGGGCAATCAGCCCCAGCATTTT,CASSDYAREGNQPQHF
TRBJ1-1,TRBV27,NA,NA,TGTGCCAGCAGCGTACAGGGAAGCGACACTGAAGCTTTCTTT,CASSVQGSDTEAFF
TRBJ1-5,TRBV7-9,NA,NA,TGTGCCAGCAGCTTTACATCTAGCAATCAGCCCCAGCATTTT,CASSFTSSNQPQHF